Sequencing of this TCR beta chain was carried out in a study of cytomegalovirus exposure and HLA in healthy donors. Study conclusions and caveats: CMV antigen specificity was confirmed in vitro for a few CMV-associated chains. The authors later linked a missense DCLRE1C variant to TCR beta V- and J-gene trimming. Analysis was performed later, and it showed HLA-associated TCR beta chains to be more clonally expanded than equally common others.

As concerns this clone: The antigen remains unidentified.

PCR was performed using 60 Vbeta and 13 Jbeta primers. TCRdb's copy holds only in-frame clones and misses some; the assay was immunoSEQ multiplex PCR. This table holds fewer than 95,000 clones, about 63% found once. Per germline, CDR1 MNHNS and CDR2 SASEGT. The CDR3 has 14 amino acids. The V segment lost 1 base and the J segment 3 bases; nucleotides outside the gene matches: 2. The V gene is TRBV6-1, the J gene TRBJ2-5; 7 positions match TRBD2. This receptor was obtained from a woman under 40 in good health and CMV-seronegative. Sequences were obtained from PBMCs. CDR3 loop: CASSEGAGEETQYF. In DNA form, the CDR3 reads TGTGCCAGCAGTGAAGGGGCGGGAGAAGAGACCCAGTACTTC.